These 30 T cell receptor beta chains share one sample of origin, sequenced in a study of blood T cell repertoires in COVID-19. Assay: immunoSEQ multiplex PCR; the TCRdb copy retains only in-frame clones and omits some. The sample has 150,000 or so clones; 75% to 80% are singletons. Source material: peripheral blood. The receptors stem from a woman aged 50 to 65 with active or convalescent COVID-19.

The genes are TRBV25-1 and TRBJ1-2; 7 bases are a match to TRBD1. From germline, CDR1 is MGHDK and CDR2 SYGVNS. The CDR3 has 13 amino acids. The V gene end was trimmed by 8 bases and the J gene end by 4 bases; junction bases not matched to a gene: 7. The CDR3 DNA reads TGTGCCAGCCGAGACAGGGCTGGCTATGGCTACACCTTC. Protein product: CASRDRAGYGYTF.

V is TRBV4-3 and J is TRBJ1-2, with 10 positions matching TRBD1. Germline values: CDR1 LGHNA, CDR2 YSLEER. V gave up 4 bases and J gave up 8 bases; unmatched junction bases: 10. The CDR3 length is 15 residues. CDR3 protein: CASSPNRGQGRGYTF. CDR3 nucleotides: TGCGCCAGCAGCCCGAACCGGGGACAGGGGAGGGGCTACACCTTC.

V and J are TRBV12-5 and TRBJ1-1, with a tentative D call TRBD1 (6 bases). The V end lost 5 bases, the J end lost 1 base, and 14 bases lay between the germline ends. CDR3 length: 15 residues. The germline gives CDR1 LGHNT, CDR2 FRNRAP. For the CDR3, the DNA is TGTGCTAGTGGTCCGCCGACAGGCTCGAACACTGAAGCTTTCTTT. Amino acid sequence: CASGPPTGSNTEAFF.

The genes are TRBV5-4 and TRBJ2-3; TRBD2 aligns across 11 bases. The J segment lost 1 base and the V segment lost 1 base, leaving 2 bases of the junction unmatched. CDR1 SGHNT and CDR2 YYREEE come from the germline V gene (reference sequence). The CDR3 sequence is 16 residues long. The CDR3 DNA is TGTGCCAGCAGCTTGAGTAGCGGGGGGGGCACAGATACGCAGTATTTT. Its protein product is CASSLSSGGGTDTQYF.

The chain employs TRBV27 and TRBJ1-5; 9 bases align to TRBD1. V lost 3 bases, J lost 5 bases, and 5 bases stayed unmatched. Germline lookup yields CDR1 MNHEY and CDR2 SMNVEV (reference sequence). The length of the CDR3 is 15 residues. The CDR3, as DNA: TGTGCCAGCAGTTTGACAGGGGGGGACGATCAGCCCCAGCATTTT. Translated, it gives CASSLTGGDDQPQHF.

The J gene is TRBJ2-3, the V gene TRBV6-5, with D possibly TRBD2 on 5 matching bases. The CDR3 has 15 amino acids. CDR1 MNHEY and CDR2 SVGAGI come from the germline V gene. Trimming stripped 11 bases from V and 0 bases from J, with 18 bases between. The CDR3 spells CASRVSGSSTDTQYF. CDR3 in DNA: TGTGCCTCCCGGGTGAGCGGCTCTAGCACAGATACGCAGTATTTT.

The J gene is TRBJ2-5, the V gene TRBV29-1; 10 bases line up with TRBD1. CDR3 length: 13 residues. Trimming at V came to 7 bases and at J to 4 bases, leaving 6 bases not matched to a gene. Germline V gene sequence: CDR1 SQVTM, CDR2 ANQGSEA. CDR3 in amino acids: CSGRQGAGETQYF. CDR3 DNA: TGCAGCGGAAGACAGGGGGCGGGAGAGACCCAGTACTTC. Full variable domain (outside the CDR3, taken from reference TRBV29-1 and TRBJ2-5): SAVISQKPSRDICQRGTSLTIQCQVDSQVTMMFWYRQQPGQSLTLIATANQGSEATYESGFVIDKFPISRPNLTFSTLTVSNMSPEDSSIYLCSGRQGAGETQYFGPGTRLLVL.

The chain recombines TRBV5-5 with TRBJ2-7; D call uncertain. Germline V gene lookup returns CDR1 SGHKS and CDR2 YYEKEE (reference sequence). V lost 4 bases, J lost 4 bases, and 12 bases lay in between. CDR3 size: 13 residues. CDR3 sequence: CASSPPRSYEQYF. DNA for the CDR3: TGTGCCAGCAGCCCGCCCAGGTCTTACGAGCAGTACTTC.

The V and J genes are TRBV3-1 (or the pseudogene TRBV3-2) and TRBJ2-7; TRBD2 matches at 12 bases. Trimming removed 1 base from V and 3 bases from J; junction bases left unmatched: 1. Germline-derived CDR1 and CDR2 are LGHDT and YNNKEL (reference sequence). CDR3 length equals 15 residues. The CDR3 loop reads CASSQGLAGDYEQYF. In DNA, the CDR3 is TGTGCCAGCAGCCAAGGACTAGCGGGAGACTACGAGCAGTACTTC.

This clone was recorded a few times. CDR3 nucleotides: TGTGCCAGCAGCCTATACAGTAACACTGAAGCTTTCTTT. Amino acid sequence: CASSLYSNTEAFF. V and J are TRBV11-3 and TRBJ1-1, with unresolved D. The V gene lost 5 bases and the J gene lost 2 bases, with 9 bases spanning the gap. Germline CDR1 SGHNT, CDR2 YENEEA. The CDR3 totals 13 residues.

The V gene is TRBV27, the J gene TRBJ2-5; D gene uncertain. This CDR3 is 12 amino acids long. With 3 bases removed from V and 5 bases from J, the gap between germline ends came to 7 bases. The V gene's germline CDR1 is MNHEY and CDR2 SMNVEV (reference sequence). CDR3 loop: CASSFRGETQYF. The CDR3 nucleotides read TGTGCCAGCAGTTTCCGCGGTGAGACCCAGTACTTC.

The rearrangement joins TRBV4-2 to TRBJ2-1; tentatively, D is TRBD2 (7 bases). Trimming removed 1 base at V and 6 bases at J, with 16 bases between. Germline loops: CDR1 LGHNA, CDR2 YNFKEQ. The length of the CDR3 is 16 residues. As DNA, the CDR3 is TGTGCCAGCAGCCAAGGAAGGGCGGGGGCCCTCAATGAGCAGTTCTTC. Protein: CASSQGRAGALNEQFF.

This clone showed up just a few times. The genes are TRBV19 and TRBJ1-5, with 7 bases matching TRBD1. Germline V gene lookup returns CDR1 LNHDA and CDR2 SQIVND (reference sequence). V lost 6 bases to trimming and J lost 4 bases; unmatched junction nucleotides: 9. This CDR3 has 15 residues. CDR3 sequence reads: CASRLQGRRNQPQHF. CDR3 coding DNA: TGTGCCAGTAGGTTACAGGGGAGGCGGAATCAGCCCCAGCATTTT.

The chain employs TRBV7-8 and TRBJ2-7; 7 bases are a match to TRBD1. From germline, CDR1 is SGHVS and CDR2 FQNEAQ. This CDR3 is 15 amino acids long. Trimming cost V 5 bases and J 0 bases; bases outside gene matches: 7. CDR3 DNA sequence: TGTGCCAGCAGCCCTCGGACAGGAAGCTCCTACGAGCAGTACTTC. Amino acids: CASSPRTGSSYEQYF.

The chain uses TRBV6-2 or TRBV6-3 and TRBJ2-2; 11 bases fit TRBD1. The trim removed 5 bases at V and 10 bases at J, leaving 12 bases unmatched. The CDR3 is 16 amino acids. Germline V lookup: CDR1 MNHEY, CDR2 SVGEGT. This chain's CDR3 is CASSTRTGGPGLELFF. The CDR3 bases are TGTGCCAGCAGTACACGGACAGGGGGCCCCGGTTTGGAGCTGTTTTTT.

V is TRBV2 and J is TRBJ1-2, with D perhaps TRBD1 (6 bases). Trimming shortened V by 8 bases and J by 0 bases, and 7 bases separated the two germline ends. Per germline, CDR1 SNHLY and CDR2 FYNNEI. The CDR3 runs to 12 residues. This CDR3 reads CASGQPNYGYTF. The DNA of the CDR3 is TGTGCCAGCGGACAGCCTAACTATGGCTACACCTTC.

This clone was detected a few times. The rearrangement links TRBV30 to TRBJ1-2, with 7 nucleotides matching TRBD1. CDR1 is GTSNPN, CDR2 SVGIG, per germline (reference sequence). This CDR3 region has 14 residues. With V trimmed by 2 bases and J by 5 bases, 8 bases remained unmatched. CDR3 coding DNA: TGTGCCTGGAGTTCTACTGACAGGGTGTATGGCTACACCTTC. This sequence encodes CAWSSTDRVYGYTF.

The rearrangement joins TRBV29-1 to TRBJ1-1; TRBD1 might be the D (6 bases). The length of the CDR3 is 13 residues. The V gene's germline CDR1 is SQVTM and CDR2 ANQGSEA. The germline V and J ends were trimmed by 2 bases and 4 bases, with 11 bases remaining between them. CDR3 in amino acids: CSVETGIGTEAFF. The CDR3 coding sequence is TGCAGCGTTGAAACAGGGATCGGCACTGAAGCTTTCTTT.

The chain combines TRBV7-3 with TRBJ2-5; 11 bases agree with TRBD2. Germline CDR1 SGHTA, CDR2 FQGTGA. V was pared by 1 base and J by 2 bases, with 12 bases of the junction left unmatched. The CDR3 length is 19 residues. In DNA, the CDR3 is TGTGCCAGCAGCTTAAGCGGTAGCGGGGGGGCCGGCCTTCAAGAGACCCAGTACTTC. It translates to CASSLSGSGGAGLQETQYF.

This clone was seen just once. This chain links TRBV5-6 with TRBJ2-5, with 15 bases identical to TRBD2. Per the germline V gene, CDR1 is SGHDT and CDR2 is YYEEEE. The CDR3 is made up of 16 amino acids. V was clipped by 4 bases and J by 5 bases; unmatched bases: 6. The CDR3 sequence: CASSGTSGRRGETQYF. The CDR3 DNA reads TGTGCCAGCAGCGGGACTAGCGGGAGGAGGGGTGAGACCCAGTACTTC. Based on the CDR3 plus reference TRBV5-6 and TRBJ2-5, the full variable domain is DAGVTQSPTHLIKTRGQQVTLRCSPKSGHDTVSWYQQALGQGPQFIFQYYEEEERQRGNFPDRFSGHQFPNYSSELNVNALLLGDSALYLCASSGTSGRRGETQYFGPGTRLLVL.

This rearrangement joins TRBV7-3 to TRBJ2-1, with TRBD2 matching 10 bases. The germline V gene encodes CDR1 SGHTA and CDR2 FQGTGA. CDR3 length: 15 amino acids. Trimming took 2 bases from V and 8 from J; bases not matched to a gene: 6. In nucleotides, the CDR3 is TGTGCCAGCAGCTTATGGGCTAGCGGGAGAGATGAGCAGTTCTTC. As protein: CASSLWASGRDEQFF.

The chain employs TRBV5-6 and TRBJ2-2; a weak D match, TRBD2 (5 bases). The CDR3 is made up of 16 amino acids. Trimming cost V 4 bases and J 5 bases, with 18 bases left between them. Germline V gives CDR1 SGHDT, CDR2 YYEEEE. The CDR3 sequence is CASSLALAVETGELFF. CDR3 nucleotide sequence: TGTGCCAGCAGCCTAGCCCTAGCCGTTGAAACCGGGGAGCTGTTTTTT.

The CDR3 region is CSASRTPRNQPQHF. In nucleotides, the CDR3 is TGCAGTGCTAGTAGGACACCTCGCAATCAGCCCCAGCATTTT. The chain is built from TRBV20-1 and TRBJ1-5; TRBD1 might be the D (5 bases). This CDR3 comprises 14 residues. Germline V gene lookup returns CDR1 DFQATT and CDR2 SNEGSKA (reference sequence). V dropped 3 bases and J dropped 2 bases, with 11 bases sitting between them.

The chain uses TRBV5-1 and TRBJ1-2; 7 nucleotides align to TRBD1. This CDR3 comprises 16 residues. Trimming at V came to 0 bases and at J to 3 bases, leaving 8 bases not matched to a gene. Germline V CDR1 and CDR2: SGHRS, YFSETQ. CDR3 residues: CASSLEGAQGDYGYTF. CDR3 bases: TGCGCCAGCAGCTTGGAAGGGGCCCAGGGGGACTATGGCTACACCTTC.

V gene TRBV3-1 (or the pseudogene TRBV3-2) combines with J gene TRBJ1-2; TRBD1 matches 8 bases. The length of the CDR3 is 15 residues. Germline values: CDR1 LGHDT, CDR2 YNNKEL (reference sequence). Trimming at V came to 4 bases and at J to 8 bases, leaving 12 bases not matched to a gene. The CDR3 DNA follows: TGTGCCAGCAGCCCGACGGTTGACAGGGGACTCGGCTACACCTTC. Protein product: CASSPTVDRGLGYTF.

The chain links TRBV19 to TRBJ2-7; the match to TRBD1 covers 8 bases. J lost 3 bases, V lost 1 base, and 5 bases had no gene match. The CDR3 contains 15 residues. CDR1 is LNHDA, CDR2 SQIVND, per germline (reference sequence). The CDR3 DNA reads as TGTGCCAGTAGTATAGCAGAGGACAGGGTCTACGAGCAGTACTTC. It translates to CASSIAEDRVYEQYF.

In DNA form, the CDR3 reads TGTGCCAGTAGTTCCCTAGCGGGGGCTACGAACACCGGGGAGCTGTTTTTT. Protein: CASSSLAGATNTGELFF. The gene calls are TRBV19 and TRBJ2-2, with 10 nucleotides matching TRBD2. Germline CDR1 is LNHDA and CDR2 is SQIVND (reference sequence). This CDR3 is 17 amino acids long. Trimming at V came to 5 bases and at J to 0 bases, leaving 6 bases not matched to a gene. Looking up the rest from reference TRBV19 and TRBJ2-2 gives the full variable domain: DGGITQSPKYLFRKEGQNVTLSCEQNLNHDAMYWYRQDPGQGLRLIYYSQIVNDFQKGDIAEGYSVSREKKESFPLTVTSAQKNPTAFYLCASSSLAGATNTGELFFGEGSRLTVL.

The J gene is TRBJ2-6, the V gene TRBV9, with D hard to call. CDR3 length: 15 amino acids. With 4 bases removed from V and 2 bases from J, the gap between germline ends came to 10 bases. Germline-derived CDR1 and CDR2 are SGDLS and YYNGEE. The CDR3 nucleotides read TGTGCCAGCAGCTTGGAGAGCCCTGGGGCCAACGTCCTGACTTTC. This translates into CASSLESPGANVLTF.

The chain uses TRBV30 and TRBJ2-2; 9 bases align to TRBD2. The CDR3 covers 16 residues. Trimming took 0 bases from V and 7 from J; bases not matched to a gene: 9. Germline CDR1 GTSNPN, CDR2 SVGIG (reference sequence). The CDR3 protein is CAWSVNRGRAGGELFF. The CDR3 DNA sequence: TGTGCCTGGAGTGTAAACCGCGGGAGGGCCGGCGGGGAGCTGTTTTTT.

The chain employs TRBV4-2 and TRBJ2-6; 9 bases are a match to TRBD2. Looked up from germline, CDR1 is LGHNA and CDR2 is YNFKEQ. This CDR3 comprises 17 residues. V was pared by 8 bases and J by 0 bases, with 8 bases of the junction left unmatched. CDR3 bases: TGTGCCAGCGAACGGACTAGCGCCCCCTCTGGGGCCAACGTCCTGACTTTC. Translation: CASERTSAPSGANVLTF.